This T cell receptor (beta chain) was sequenced for a study of molecular identifiers for immune sequencing clone quantification. The germline V gene encodes CDR1 SGHAT and CDR2 FQNNGV. This CDR3 spans 14 amino acids. CD8+CD4-CCR7+CD45RA+ cells were sorted as naive CD8 T cells. Note on this clonotype: The antigen remains undetermined. Its ends do not fully match the called genes, so a read error is possible.

TCRdb reanalysed the PCR reads using MiXCR and keeps one entry per CDR3 protein. There are hundreds of thousands of distinct CDR3 sequences in the sample; 25% occur only once, and 0.75% to 0.8% lies in the top ten. General observations from the study: Clones that had above 20 RNA copies took up over 99% of effector molecules but under 1% in naive cells. Jurkat TCR RNA spiked in from one cell reportedly remained identifiable amid 970,000 or so naive cells.

This clonotype was sampled from a human donor in good health. Some libraries in this study had Jurkat cell RNA spiked in. The chain links TRBV11-2 to TRBJ2-1; TRBD2 is a possible D gene (6 bases). Sequencing was done on a sample of naive CD8+ T cells from blood, with Jurkat cell RNA spiked in. The subset is: FACS-sorted CD8+CD4-CCR7+CD45RA+ naive T cells. This CDR3 is CASSFLVDYNEQIF. DNA of the CDR3: TGTGCCAGCAGCTTTTTAGTGGACTACAATGAGCAGATCTTC.